This T cell receptor beta chain emerged from a study of Graves' ophthalmopathy and Graves' hyperthyroidism. Points from the study as a whole: The majority of expanded thyroid clonotypes above 0.001 frequency also occurred in blood. The model predicted progression of ophthalmopathy with a sensitivity of 70% to 71%, and its specificity was about 76%.

Transcripts of RNA were the source for amplifying TCR beta CDR3 regions. Second-round multiplex PCR came after first-round RT-PCR with HTBI primers. MiXCR, run by TCRdb on the multiplex PCR reads, gives a single entry per CDR3 protein. This table holds about 400,000 distinct CDR3 sequences, roughly 18% found once. This clonotype was recorded many times. What it binds is not known. The CDR3 consists of 13 residues. Germline CDR1 is LGHDT and CDR2 is YNNKEL (reference sequence). V lost 1 base and J lost 10, with 13 bases in between. Uncontrolled infections, other autoimmune diseases, pregnancy or lactation barred patients from enrollment. The authors isolated PBMCs from about 10 ml of fresh peripheral blood.

The genes are TRBV3-1 and TRBJ1-1, with D perhaps matching TRBD1 (5 bases). The sample consisted of peripheral blood. The receptor comes from a woman aged 18-29 years with Graves' ophthalmopathy. Written as DNA, the CDR3 is TGTGCCAGCAGCCAAGGATTGAGGGGAGCAGCTTTCTTT. Its protein is CASSQGLRGAAFF.